This TCR beta chain was recorded in a study of response to subunit inactivated influenza vaccine. Via MiXCR, TCRdb re-called the RT-PCR reads, giving one row per CDR3 protein. The sample carries 650,000 or so distinct CDR3 sequences, roughly 15% recorded once. V gave up 3 bases and J gave up 4 bases, with 9 bases separating them. The CDR3 is 13 residues long. This TCR came from a man aged 50-60 years who received an inactivated influenza vaccine. The chain couples TRBV12-3 or TRBV12-4 to TRBJ2-5; D is unclear. Sequencing was performed on PBMCs from blood, taken 14 to 15 days before vaccination. CDR3 bases: TGTGCCAGCAGTTTTGAAAATATAGAGACCCAGTACTTC. It yields the protein CASSFENIETQYF.